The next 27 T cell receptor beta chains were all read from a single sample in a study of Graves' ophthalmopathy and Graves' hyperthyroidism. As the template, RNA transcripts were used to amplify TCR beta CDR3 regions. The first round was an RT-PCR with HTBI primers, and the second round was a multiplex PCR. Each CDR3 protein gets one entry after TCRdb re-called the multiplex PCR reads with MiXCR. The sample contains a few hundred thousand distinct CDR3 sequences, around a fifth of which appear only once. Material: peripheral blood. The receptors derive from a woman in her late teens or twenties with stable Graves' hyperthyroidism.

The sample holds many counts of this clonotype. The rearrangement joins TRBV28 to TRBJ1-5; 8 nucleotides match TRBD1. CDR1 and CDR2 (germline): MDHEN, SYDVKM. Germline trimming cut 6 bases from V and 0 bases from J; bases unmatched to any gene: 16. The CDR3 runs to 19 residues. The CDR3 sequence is CASSQSDRVRLYSNQPQHF. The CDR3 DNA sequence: TGTGCCAGCAGCCAATCGGACAGGGTGAGACTTTATAGCAATCAGCCCCAGCATTTT.

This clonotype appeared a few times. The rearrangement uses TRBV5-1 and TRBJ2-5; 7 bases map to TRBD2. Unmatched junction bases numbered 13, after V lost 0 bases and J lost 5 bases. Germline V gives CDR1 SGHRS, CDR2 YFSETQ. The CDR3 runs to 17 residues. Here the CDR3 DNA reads TGCGCCAGCAGCTTGGCCAGCGGGGCCCTGGTGGGGGAGACCCAGTACTTC. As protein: CASSLASGALVGETQYF.

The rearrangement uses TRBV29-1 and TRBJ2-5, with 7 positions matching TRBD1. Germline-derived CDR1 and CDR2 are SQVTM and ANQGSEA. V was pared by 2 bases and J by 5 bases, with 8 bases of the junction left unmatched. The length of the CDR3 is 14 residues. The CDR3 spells CSVEKGALGETQYF. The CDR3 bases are TGCAGCGTTGAAAAGGGGGCGCTTGGGGAGACCCAGTACTTC.

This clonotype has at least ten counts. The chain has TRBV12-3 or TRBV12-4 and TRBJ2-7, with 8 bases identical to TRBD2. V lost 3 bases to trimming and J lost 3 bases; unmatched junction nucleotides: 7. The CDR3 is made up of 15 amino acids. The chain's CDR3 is CASSFTPSGHYEQYF. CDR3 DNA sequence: TGTGCCAGCAGTTTTACGCCTAGCGGGCACTACGAGCAGTACTTC.

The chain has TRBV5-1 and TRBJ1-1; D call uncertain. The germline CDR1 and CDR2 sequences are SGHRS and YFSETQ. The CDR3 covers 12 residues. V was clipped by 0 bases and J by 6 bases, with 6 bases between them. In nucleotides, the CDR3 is TGCGCCAGCAGCTTGGATTACTCTGAAGCTTTCTTT. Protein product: CASSLDYSEAFF.

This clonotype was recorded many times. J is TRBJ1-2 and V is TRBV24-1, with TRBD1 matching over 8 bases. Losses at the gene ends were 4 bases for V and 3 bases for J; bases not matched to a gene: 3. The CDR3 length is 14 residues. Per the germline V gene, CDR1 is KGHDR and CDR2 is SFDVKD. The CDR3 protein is CATSDLDRDYGYTF. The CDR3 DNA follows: TGTGCCACCAGTGACCTGGACAGGGACTATGGCTACACCTTC.

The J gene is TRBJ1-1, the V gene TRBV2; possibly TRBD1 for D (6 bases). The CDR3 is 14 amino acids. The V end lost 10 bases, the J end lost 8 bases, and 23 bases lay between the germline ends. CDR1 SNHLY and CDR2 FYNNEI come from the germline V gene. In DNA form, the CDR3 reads TGTGCCATTAAATACAGGGAGGGCCCCCGGGAAGCTTTCTTT. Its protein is CAIKYREGPREAFF.

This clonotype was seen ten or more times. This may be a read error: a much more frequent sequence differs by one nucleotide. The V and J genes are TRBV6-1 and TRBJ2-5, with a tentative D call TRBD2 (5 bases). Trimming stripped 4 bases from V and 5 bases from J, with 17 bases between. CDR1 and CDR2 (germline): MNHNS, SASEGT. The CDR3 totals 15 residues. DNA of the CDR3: TGTGCCAGCAGTGGTAGTTGGCGGGTGGGGGAGACCCAGTACTTC. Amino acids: CASSGSWRVGETQYF.

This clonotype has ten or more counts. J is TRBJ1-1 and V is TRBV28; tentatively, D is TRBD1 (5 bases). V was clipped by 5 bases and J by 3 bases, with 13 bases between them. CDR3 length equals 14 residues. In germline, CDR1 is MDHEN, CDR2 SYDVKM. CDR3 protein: CASSPRGRYTEAFF. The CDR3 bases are TGTGCCAGCAGTCCTAGGGGTAGGTACACTGAAGCTTTCTTT.

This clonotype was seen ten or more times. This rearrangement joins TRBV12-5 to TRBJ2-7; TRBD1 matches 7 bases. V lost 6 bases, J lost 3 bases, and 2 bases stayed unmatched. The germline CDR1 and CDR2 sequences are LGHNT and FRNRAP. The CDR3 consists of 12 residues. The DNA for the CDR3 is TGTGCTAGTGGGACAGGGAACTACGAGCAGTACTTC. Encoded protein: CASGTGNYEQYF.

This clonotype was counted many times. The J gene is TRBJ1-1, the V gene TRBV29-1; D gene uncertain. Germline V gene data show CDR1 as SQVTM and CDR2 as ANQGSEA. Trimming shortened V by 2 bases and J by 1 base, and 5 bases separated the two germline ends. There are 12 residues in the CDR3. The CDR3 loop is CSVELGNTEAFF. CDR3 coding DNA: TGCAGCGTTGAACTGGGGAACACTGAAGCTTTCTTT. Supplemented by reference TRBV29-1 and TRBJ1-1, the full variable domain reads SAVISQKPSRDICQRGTSLTIQCQVDSQVTMMFWYRQQPGQSLTLIATANQGSEATYESGFVIDKFPISRPNLTFSTLTVSNMSPEDSSIYLCSVELGNTEAFFGQGTRLTVV.

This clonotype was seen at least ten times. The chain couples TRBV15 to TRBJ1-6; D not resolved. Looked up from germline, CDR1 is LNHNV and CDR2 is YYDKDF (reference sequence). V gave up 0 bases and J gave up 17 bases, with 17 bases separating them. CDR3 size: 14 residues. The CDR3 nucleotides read TGTGCCACCAGCAGAGATCCCTCTGTGAGTCAAATCCACTTT. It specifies CATSRDPSVSQIHF.

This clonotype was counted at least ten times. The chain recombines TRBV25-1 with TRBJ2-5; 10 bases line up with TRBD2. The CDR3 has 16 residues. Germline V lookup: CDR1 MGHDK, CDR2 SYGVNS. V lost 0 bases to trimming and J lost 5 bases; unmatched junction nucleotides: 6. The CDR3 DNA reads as TGTGCCAGCAGTGAATATGGGCTAGCGGGAGTTGAGACCCAGTACTTC. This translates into CASSEYGLAGVETQYF.

CDR3 sequence reads: CASSYSAGAMNTEAFF. CDR3 sequence (DNA): TGTGCCAGCAGTTACTCGGCGGGGGCTATGAACACTGAAGCTTTCTTT. V usage is TRBV6-2 or TRBV6-3 and J usage is TRBJ1-1; D may be TRBD1 (6 bases). The CDR3 has 16 amino acids. V lost 0 bases, J lost 0 bases, and 11 bases lay in between. Germline CDR1 and CDR2: MNHEY and SVGEGT.

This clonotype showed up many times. Written as DNA, the CDR3 is TGTGCCAGCAGCCGTCCGGGACAAAGAGGATCACCCCTCCACTTT. This gives the protein CASSRPGQRGSPLHF. The chain joins TRBV7-2 to TRBJ1-6; possibly TRBD1 for D (6 bases). V dropped 5 bases and J dropped 10 bases, with 18 bases sitting between them. Germline CDR1 and CDR2: SGHTA and FQGNSA. This CDR3 comprises 15 residues.

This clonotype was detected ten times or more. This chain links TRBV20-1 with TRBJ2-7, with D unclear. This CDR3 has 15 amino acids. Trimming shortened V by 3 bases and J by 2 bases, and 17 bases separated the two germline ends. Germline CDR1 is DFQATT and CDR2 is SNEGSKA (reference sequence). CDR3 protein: CSARVGSATTYEQYF. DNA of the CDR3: TGCAGTGCTAGGGTTGGATCTGCCACTACCTACGAGCAGTACTTC.

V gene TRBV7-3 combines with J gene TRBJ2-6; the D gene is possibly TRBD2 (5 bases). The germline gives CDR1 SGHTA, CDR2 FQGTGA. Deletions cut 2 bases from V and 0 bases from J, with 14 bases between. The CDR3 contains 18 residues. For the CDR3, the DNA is TGTGCCAGCAGCTTATACCCGGGATCTAGCTCTGGGGCCAACGTCCTGACTTTC. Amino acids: CASSLYPGSSSGANVLTF. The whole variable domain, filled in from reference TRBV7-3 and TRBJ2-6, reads GAGVSQTPSNKVTEKGKYVELRCDPISGHTALYWYRQSLGQGPEFLIYFQGTGAADDSGLPNDRFFAVRPEGSVSTLKIQRTERGDSAVYLCASSLYPGSSSGANVLTFGAGSRLTVL.

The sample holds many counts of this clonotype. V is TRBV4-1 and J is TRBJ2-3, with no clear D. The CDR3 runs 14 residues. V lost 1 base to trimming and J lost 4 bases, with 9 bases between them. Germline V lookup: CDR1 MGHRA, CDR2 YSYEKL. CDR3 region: CASSQGNSPDTQYF. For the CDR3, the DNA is TGCGCCAGCAGCCAAGGAAATAGCCCAGATACGCAGTATTTT.

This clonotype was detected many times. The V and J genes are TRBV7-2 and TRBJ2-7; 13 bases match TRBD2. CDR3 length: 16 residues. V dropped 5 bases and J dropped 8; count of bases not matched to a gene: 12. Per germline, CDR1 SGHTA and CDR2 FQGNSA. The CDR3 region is CASSGERTSGRSKQYF. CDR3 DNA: TGTGCCAGCAGCGGCGAGCGGACTAGCGGGAGATCCAAGCAGTACTTC.

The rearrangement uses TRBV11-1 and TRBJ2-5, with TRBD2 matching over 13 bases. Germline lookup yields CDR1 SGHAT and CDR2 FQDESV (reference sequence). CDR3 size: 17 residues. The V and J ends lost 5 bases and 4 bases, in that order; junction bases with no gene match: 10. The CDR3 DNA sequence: TGTGCCAGCAGCGGACAGACCAGGACTAGCGGGAGAGAGACCCAGTACTTC. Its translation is CASSGQTRTSGRETQYF.

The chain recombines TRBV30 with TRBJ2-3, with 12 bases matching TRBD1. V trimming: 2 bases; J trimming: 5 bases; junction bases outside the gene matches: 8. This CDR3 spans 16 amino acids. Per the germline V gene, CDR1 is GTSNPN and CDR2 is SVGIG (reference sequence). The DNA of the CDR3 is TGTGCCTGGAGTAAAGGGACAGGGGGCGGCGGAGATACGCAGTATTTT. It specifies CAWSKGTGGGGDTQYF.

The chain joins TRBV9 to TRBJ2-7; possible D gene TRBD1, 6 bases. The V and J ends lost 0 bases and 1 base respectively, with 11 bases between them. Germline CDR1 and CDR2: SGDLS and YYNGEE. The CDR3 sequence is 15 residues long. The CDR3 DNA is TGTGCCAGCAGCGTAGATCAGGGGCGTTCCTACGAGCAGTACTTC. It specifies CASSVDQGRSYEQYF.

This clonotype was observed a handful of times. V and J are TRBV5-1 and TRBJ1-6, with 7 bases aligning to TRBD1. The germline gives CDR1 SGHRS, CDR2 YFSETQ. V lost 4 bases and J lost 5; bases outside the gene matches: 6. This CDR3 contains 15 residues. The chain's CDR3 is CASSPGTANNSPLHF. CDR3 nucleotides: TGCGCCAGCAGCCCAGGGACAGCTAATAATTCACCCCTCCACTTT.

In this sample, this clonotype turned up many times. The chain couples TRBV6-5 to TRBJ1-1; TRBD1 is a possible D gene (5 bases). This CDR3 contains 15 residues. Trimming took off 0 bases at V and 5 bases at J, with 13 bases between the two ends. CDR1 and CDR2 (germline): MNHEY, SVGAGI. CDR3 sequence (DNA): TGTGCCAGCAGTTACTCCGGGCAGGGAAGGACTGAAGCTTTCTTT. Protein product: CASSYSGQGRTEAFF.

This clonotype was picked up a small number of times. The CDR3 protein is CASSQLMGTSNYGYTF. In DNA form, the CDR3 reads TGTGCCAGCAGCCAACTAATGGGGACAAGTAACTATGGCTACACCTTC. The chain couples TRBV2 to TRBJ1-2; perhaps TRBD1 as D (6 bases). V was clipped by 6 bases and J by 1 base, with 18 bases between them. This CDR3 has 16 residues. Germline-derived CDR1 and CDR2 are SNHLY and FYNNEI.

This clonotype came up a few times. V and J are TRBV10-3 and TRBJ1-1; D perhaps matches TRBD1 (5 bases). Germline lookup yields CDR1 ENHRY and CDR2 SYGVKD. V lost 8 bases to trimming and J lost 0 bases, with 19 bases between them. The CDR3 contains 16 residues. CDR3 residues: CAIHPGRGTMNTEAFF. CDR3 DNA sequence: TGTGCCATCCACCCGGGGCGCGGAACGATGAACACTGAAGCTTTCTTT.

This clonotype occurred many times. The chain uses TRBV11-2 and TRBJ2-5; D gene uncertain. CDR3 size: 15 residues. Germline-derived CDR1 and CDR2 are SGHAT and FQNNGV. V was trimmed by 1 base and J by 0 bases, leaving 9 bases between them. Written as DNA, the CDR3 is TGTGCCAGCAGCTTAGTTGTGTCAGACCAAGAGACCCAGTACTTC. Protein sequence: CASSLVVSDQETQYF.